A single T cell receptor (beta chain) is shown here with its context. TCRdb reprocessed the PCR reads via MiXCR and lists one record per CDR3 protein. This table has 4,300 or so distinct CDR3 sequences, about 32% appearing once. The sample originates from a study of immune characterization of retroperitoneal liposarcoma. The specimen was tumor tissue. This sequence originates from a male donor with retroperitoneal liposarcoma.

CDR3 in amino acids: CASLAGESNEQFF. Written as DNA, the CDR3 is TGTGCCTCCCTAGCGGGAGAGAGCAATGAGCAGTTCTTC. This sequence joins TRBV10-3 and TRBJ2-1; 10 nucleotides agree with TRBD2. The junction had 7 bases not matched to a gene; V was cut back by 11 bases and J by 6 bases. The length of the CDR3 is 13 residues. CDR1 ENHRY and CDR2 SYGVKD come from the germline V gene.